The clone carrying this T cell receptor (beta chain) was observed a few times. Its cognate antigen is unknown. V lost 7 bases to trimming and J lost 0 bases, with 13 bases between them. The CDR3 runs 15 residues. MiXCR, run by TCRdb on the 5' RACE reads, gives a single entry per CDR3 protein. The data contain about 530,000 distinct CDR3 sequences, roughly 15% of them singletons. This specimen comes from a study of identical twins. Broader study findings: With monozygotic twins, out-of-frame TCR alpha sharing exceeded what models estimated. One should note that invariant MAIT and iNKT cells could partly confound zero-insertion analyses.

This sample was shared with a second study, whose subject was yellow fever vaccine responses in identical twins.

The receptor was isolated from a young woman in good health. This chain links TRBV12-3 or TRBV12-4 with TRBJ2-1, with D unclear. Material: CD4+ T cells sorted from blood. This CDR3 reads CASTSWQHSYNEQFF. In DNA, the CDR3 is TGTGCCAGCACCTCCTGGCAGCACTCCTACAATGAGCAGTTCTTC.